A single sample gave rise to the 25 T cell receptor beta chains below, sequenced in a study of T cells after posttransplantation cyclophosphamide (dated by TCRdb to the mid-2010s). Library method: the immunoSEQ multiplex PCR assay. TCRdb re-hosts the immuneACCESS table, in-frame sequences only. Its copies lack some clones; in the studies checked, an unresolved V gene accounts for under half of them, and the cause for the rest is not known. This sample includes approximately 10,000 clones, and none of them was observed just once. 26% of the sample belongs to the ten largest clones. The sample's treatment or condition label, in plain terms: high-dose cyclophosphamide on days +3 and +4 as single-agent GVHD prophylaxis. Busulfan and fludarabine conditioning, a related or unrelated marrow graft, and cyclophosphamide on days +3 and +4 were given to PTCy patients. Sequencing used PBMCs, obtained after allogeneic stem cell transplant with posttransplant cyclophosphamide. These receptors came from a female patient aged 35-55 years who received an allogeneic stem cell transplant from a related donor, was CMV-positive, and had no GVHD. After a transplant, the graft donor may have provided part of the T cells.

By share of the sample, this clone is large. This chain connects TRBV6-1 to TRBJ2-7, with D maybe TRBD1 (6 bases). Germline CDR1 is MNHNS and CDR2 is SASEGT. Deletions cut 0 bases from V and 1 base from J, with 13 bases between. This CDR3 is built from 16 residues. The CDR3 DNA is TGTGCCAGCAGTGAAGCGCTACAGGGATTGTCCTACGAGCAGTACTTC. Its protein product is CASSEALQGLSYEQYF.

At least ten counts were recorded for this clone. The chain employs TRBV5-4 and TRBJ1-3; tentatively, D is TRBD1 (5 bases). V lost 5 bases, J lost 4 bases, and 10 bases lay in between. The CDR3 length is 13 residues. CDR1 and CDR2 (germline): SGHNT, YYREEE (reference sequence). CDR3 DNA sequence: TGTGCCAGCAGTTACGGGGGGGGAAACACCATATATTTT. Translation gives CASSYGGGNTIYF. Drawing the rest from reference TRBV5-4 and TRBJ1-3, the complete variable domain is ETGVTQSPTHLIKTRGQQVTLRCSSQSGHNTVSWYQQALGQGPQFIFQYYREEENGRGNFPPRFSGLQFPNYSSELNVNALELDDSALYLCASSYGGGNTIYFGEGSWLTVV.

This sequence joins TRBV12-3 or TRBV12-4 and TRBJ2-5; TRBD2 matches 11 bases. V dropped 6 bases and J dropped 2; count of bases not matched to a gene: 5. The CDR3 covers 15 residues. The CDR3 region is CASRRLAGNQETQYF. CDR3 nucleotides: TGTGCCAGCAGGAGACTAGCGGGGAATCAAGAGACCCAGTACTTC.

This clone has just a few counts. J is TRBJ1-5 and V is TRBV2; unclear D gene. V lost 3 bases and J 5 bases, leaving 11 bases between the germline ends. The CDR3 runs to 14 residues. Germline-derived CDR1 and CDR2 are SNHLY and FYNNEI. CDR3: CASSDSVGYQPQHF. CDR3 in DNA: TGTGCCAGCAGTGACTCAGTAGGGTATCAGCCCCAGCATTTT.

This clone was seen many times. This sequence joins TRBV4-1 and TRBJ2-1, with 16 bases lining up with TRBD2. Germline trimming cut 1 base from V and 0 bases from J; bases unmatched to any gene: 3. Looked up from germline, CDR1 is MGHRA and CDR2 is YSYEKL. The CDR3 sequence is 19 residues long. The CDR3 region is CASSQVGLAGGPSYNEQFF. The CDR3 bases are TGCGCCAGCAGCCAAGTGGGACTAGCGGGGGGGCCCTCCTACAATGAGCAGTTCTTC.

CDR3 DNA sequence: TGTGCCAGCAGCGCCACCATGTACAGGGTTGACGGCTACACCTTC. Translating it yields CASSATMYRVDGYTF. The J gene is TRBJ1-2, the V gene TRBV9; TRBD1 is a possible D gene (6 bases). Trimming stripped 3 bases from V and 8 bases from J, with 20 bases between. CDR1 and CDR2 from the germline V gene are SGDLS and YYNGEE. The CDR3 spans 15 residues.

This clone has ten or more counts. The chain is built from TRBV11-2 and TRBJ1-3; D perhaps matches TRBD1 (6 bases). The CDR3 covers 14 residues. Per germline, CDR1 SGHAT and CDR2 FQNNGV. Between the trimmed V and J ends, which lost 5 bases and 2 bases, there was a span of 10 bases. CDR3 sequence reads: CASSTNRAGNTIYF. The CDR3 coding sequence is TGTGCCAGCAGCACAAACAGGGCTGGAAACACCATATATTTT.

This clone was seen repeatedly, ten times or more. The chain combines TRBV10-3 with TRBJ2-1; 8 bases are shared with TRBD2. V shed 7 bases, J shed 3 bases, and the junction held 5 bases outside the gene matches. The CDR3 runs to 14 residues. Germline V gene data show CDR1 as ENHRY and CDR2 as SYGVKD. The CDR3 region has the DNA TGTGCCATCAATAGCGGGGCGATCTACAATGAGCAGTTCTTC. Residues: CAINSGAIYNEQFF.

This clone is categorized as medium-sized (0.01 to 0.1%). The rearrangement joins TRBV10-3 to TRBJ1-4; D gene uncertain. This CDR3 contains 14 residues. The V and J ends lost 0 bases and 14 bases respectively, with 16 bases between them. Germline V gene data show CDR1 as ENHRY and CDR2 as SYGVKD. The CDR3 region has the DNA TGTGCCATCAGTGAGTCGTACGAGAGTTCTATCCTGTTTTTT. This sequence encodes CAISESYESSILFF.

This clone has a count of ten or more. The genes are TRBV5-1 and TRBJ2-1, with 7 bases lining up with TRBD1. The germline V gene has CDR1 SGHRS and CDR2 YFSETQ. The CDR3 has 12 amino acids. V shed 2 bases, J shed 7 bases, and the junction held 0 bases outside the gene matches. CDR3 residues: CASSLQGNEQFF. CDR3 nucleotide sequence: TGCGCCAGCAGCTTACAGGGGAATGAGCAGTTCTTC.

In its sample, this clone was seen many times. The CDR3 spells CASSSGVRGTEAFF. The CDR3 nucleotides are TGCGCCAGCAGCTCTGGAGTAAGGGGCACTGAAGCTTTCTTT. This rearrangement joins TRBV5-1 to TRBJ1-1; TRBD1 might be the D (5 bases). Trimming removed 3 bases from V and 4 bases from J, with 13 bases in between. The CDR3 consists of 14 residues. CDR1 is SGHRS, CDR2 YFSETQ, per germline.

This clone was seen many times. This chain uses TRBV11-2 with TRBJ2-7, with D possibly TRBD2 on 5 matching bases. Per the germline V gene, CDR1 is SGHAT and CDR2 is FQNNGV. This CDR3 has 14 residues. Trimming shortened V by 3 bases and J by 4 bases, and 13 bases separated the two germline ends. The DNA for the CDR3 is TGTGCCAGCAGCTTCACTGGACTGAGATACGAGCAGTACTTC. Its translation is CASSFTGLRYEQYF.

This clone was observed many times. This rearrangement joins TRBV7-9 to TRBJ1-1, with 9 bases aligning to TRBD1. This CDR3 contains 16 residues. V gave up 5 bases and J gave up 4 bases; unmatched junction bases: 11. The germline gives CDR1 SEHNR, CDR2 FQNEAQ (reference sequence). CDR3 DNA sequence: TGTGCCAGCAGCCCGGGACAGGGAGTTACATTCACTGAAGCTTTCTTT. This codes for CASSPGQGVTFTEAFF.

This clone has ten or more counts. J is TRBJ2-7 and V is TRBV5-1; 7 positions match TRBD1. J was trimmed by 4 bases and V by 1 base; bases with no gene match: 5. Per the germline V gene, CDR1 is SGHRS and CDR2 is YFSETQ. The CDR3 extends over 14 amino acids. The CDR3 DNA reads TGCGCCAGCAGCTTGAGTCAGGGGGTTTACGAGCAGTACTTC. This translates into CASSLSQGVYEQYF.

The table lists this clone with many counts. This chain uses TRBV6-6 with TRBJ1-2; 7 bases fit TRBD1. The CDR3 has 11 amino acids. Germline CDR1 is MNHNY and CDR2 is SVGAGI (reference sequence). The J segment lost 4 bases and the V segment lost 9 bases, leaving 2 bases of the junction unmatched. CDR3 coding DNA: TGTGCCAGTACAGGGGTCTATGGCTACACCTTC. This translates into CASTGVYGYTF.

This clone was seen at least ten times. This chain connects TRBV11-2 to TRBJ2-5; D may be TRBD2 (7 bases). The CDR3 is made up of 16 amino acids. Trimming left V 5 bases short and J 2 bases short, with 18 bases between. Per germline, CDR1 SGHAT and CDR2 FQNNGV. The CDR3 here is CASSTGTIGGQETQYF. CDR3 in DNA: TGTGCCAGCAGCACCGGGACAATCGGGGGGCAAGAGACCCAGTACTTC.

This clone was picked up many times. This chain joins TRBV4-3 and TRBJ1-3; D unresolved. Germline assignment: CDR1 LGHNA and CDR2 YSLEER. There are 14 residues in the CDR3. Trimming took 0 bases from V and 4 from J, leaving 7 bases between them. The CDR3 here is CASSQDLGGNTIYF. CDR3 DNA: TGCGCCAGCAGCCAAGATCTGGGCGGAAACACCATATATTTT.

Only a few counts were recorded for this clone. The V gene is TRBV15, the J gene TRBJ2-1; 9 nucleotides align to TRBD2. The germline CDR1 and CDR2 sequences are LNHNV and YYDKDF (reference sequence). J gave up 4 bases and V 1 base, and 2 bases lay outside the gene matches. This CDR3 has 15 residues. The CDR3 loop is CATSRGAGGYNEQFF. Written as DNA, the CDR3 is TGTGCCACCAGCAGAGGGGCGGGGGGGTACAATGAGCAGTTCTTC.

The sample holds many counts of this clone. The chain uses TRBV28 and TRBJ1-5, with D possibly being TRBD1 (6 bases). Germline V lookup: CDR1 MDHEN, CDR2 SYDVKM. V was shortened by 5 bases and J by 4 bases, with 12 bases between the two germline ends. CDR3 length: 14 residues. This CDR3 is CASSLRQENQPQHF. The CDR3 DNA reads TGTGCCAGCAGTCTAAGACAGGAGAATCAGCCCCAGCATTTT.

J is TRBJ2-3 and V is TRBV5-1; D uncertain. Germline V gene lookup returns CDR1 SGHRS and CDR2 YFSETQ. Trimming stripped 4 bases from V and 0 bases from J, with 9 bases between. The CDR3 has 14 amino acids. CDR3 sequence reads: CASSPLVSTDTQYF. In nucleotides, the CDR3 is TGCGCCAGCAGCCCCCTAGTCAGCACAGATACGCAGTATTTT.

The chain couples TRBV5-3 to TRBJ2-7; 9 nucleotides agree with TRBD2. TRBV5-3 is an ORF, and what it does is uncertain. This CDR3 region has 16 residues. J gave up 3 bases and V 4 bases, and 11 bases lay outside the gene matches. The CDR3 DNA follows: TGTGCCAGAAGCGGGGGACTAGCTGTAGTCGGCTACGAGCAGTACTTC. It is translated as CARSGGLAVVGYEQYF.

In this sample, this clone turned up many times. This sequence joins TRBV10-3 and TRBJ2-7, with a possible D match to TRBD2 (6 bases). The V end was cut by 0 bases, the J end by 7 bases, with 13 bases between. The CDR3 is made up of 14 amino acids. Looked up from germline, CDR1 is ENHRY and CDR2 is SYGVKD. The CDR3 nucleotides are TGTGCCATCAGTGAGTCTGGAGGGCCAGGGGAGCAGTACTTC. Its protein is CAISESGGPGEQYF.

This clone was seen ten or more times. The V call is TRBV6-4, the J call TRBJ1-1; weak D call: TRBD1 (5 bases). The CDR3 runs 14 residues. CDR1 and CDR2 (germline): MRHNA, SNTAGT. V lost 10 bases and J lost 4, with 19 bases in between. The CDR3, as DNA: TGTGCCATCCCCCCCGGGGGAAACAGCACTGAAGCTTTCTTT. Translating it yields CAIPPGGNSTEAFF.

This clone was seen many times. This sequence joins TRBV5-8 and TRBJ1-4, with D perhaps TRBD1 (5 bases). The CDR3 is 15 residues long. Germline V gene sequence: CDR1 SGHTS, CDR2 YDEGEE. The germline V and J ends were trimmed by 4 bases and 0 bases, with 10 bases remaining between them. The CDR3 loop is CASSRQLPTNEKLFF. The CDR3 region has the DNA TGTGCCAGCAGCCGACAGTTACCAACTAATGAAAAACTGTTTTTT.

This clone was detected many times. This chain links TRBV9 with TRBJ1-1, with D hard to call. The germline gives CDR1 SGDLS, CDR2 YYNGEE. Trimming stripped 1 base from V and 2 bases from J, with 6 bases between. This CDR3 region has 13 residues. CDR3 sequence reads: CASSVHFNTEAFF. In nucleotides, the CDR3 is TGTGCCAGCAGCGTACACTTCAACACTGAAGCTTTCTTT. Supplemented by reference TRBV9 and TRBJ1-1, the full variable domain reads DSGVTQTPKHLITATGQRVTLRCSPRSGDLSVYWYQQSLDQGLQFLIQYYNGEERAKGNILERFSAQQFPDLHSELNLSSLELGDSALYFCASSVHFNTEAFFGQGTRLTVV.